The next 9 T cell receptor beta chains were all read from a single sample in a study of T cell responses to AZD1222 COVID-19 vaccine (dated by TCRdb to the early 2020s). Reading the label with the study, this specimen's time point is: about 28 days (+/-7) after the second vaccine dose. The library was prepared using the immunoSEQ multiplex PCR assay. TCRdb took this table from immuneACCESS and kept in-frame rearrangements with V and J called. Such tables lack part of the clones; where checked against another copy, unresolved V genes explain under half of the gap, and the rest is unexplained. Here the sample has roughly 150,000 clones; about 89% occur a single time. Roughly a tenth of the sample is in the top ten clones. The material was peripheral blood, obtained 28 days after the second AZD1222 dose. The source of these receptors is an adult who received the AZD1222 COVID-19 vaccine.

The chain recombines TRBV7-8 with TRBJ1-3; D not resolved. This CDR3 region has 16 residues. Trimming stripped 0 bases from V and 0 bases from J, with 9 bases between. Germline CDR1 SGHVS, CDR2 FQNEAQ. The CDR3: CASSLALRHSGNTIYF. Here the CDR3 DNA reads TGTGCCAGCAGCTTAGCGCTACGGCACTCTGGAAACACCATATATTTT.

The V and J genes are TRBV3-1 (or the pseudogene TRBV3-2) and TRBJ2-3; D is ambiguous. This CDR3 contains 17 residues. The V and J ends lost 0 bases and 6 bases respectively, with 19 bases between them. Germline V gene sequence: CDR1 LGHDT, CDR2 YNNKEL (reference sequence). CDR3 sequence: CASSQDPETRWVDTQYF. The CDR3, as DNA: TGTGCCAGCAGCCAAGATCCAGAGACCCGATGGGTCGATACGCAGTATTTT.

The J gene is TRBJ2-5, the V gene TRBV25-1; maybe TRBD2 (5 bases). Germline assignment: CDR1 MGHDK and CDR2 SYGVNS. CDR3 length: 13 amino acids. Trimming cost V 5 bases and J 4 bases, with 11 bases left between them. The CDR3 coding sequence is TGTGCCAGCAGTCTCGCGGGCGTAGAGACCCAGTACTTC. This gives the protein CASSLAGVETQYF.

This clone was observed a few times. The V and J genes are TRBV29-1 and TRBJ1-1; weak D call: TRBD1 (6 bases). Per the germline V gene, CDR1 is SQVTM and CDR2 is ANQGSEA. V lost 7 bases and J lost 2, with 8 bases in between. This CDR3 is 11 amino acids long. CDR3 sequence: CSGGHNTEAFF. The CDR3 nucleotides read TGCAGCGGGGGACACAACACTGAAGCTTTCTTT.

The chain has TRBV29-1 and TRBJ1-2; no definite D call. Germline V gives CDR1 SQVTM, CDR2 ANQGSEA. V was clipped by 5 bases and J by 4 bases, with 14 bases between them. The length of the CDR3 is 13 residues. The chain's CDR3 is CSVSSDPGYGYTF. In DNA form, the CDR3 reads TGCAGCGTTTCCTCGGACCCAGGCTATGGCTACACCTTC.

CDR3 loop: CASLPGGGLAFF. DNA of the CDR3: TGTGCCAGCCTCCCAGGGGGGGGTCTGGCTTTCTTT. The V call is TRBV28, the J call TRBJ1-1; 7 nucleotides match TRBD1. In germline, CDR1 is MDHEN, CDR2 SYDVKM. The V and J ends lost 8 bases and 11 bases, in that order; junction bases with no gene match: 11. This CDR3 is 12 amino acids long.

V is TRBV3-1 (or the pseudogene TRBV3-2) and J is TRBJ1-2, with 9 bases aligning to TRBD1. J lost 4 bases, V lost 0 bases, and 3 bases had no gene match. The germline gives CDR1 LGHDT, CDR2 YNNKEL (reference sequence). The CDR3 has 15 residues. The chain's CDR3 is CASSQEGTGFYGYTF. As DNA, the CDR3 is TGTGCCAGCAGCCAAGAAGGGACAGGGTTCTATGGCTACACCTTC.

This rearrangement joins TRBV6-5 to TRBJ2-7; 7 positions agree with TRBD1. The J segment lost 0 bases and the V segment lost 8 bases, leaving 7 bases of the junction unmatched. Germline CDR1 reads MNHEY; CDR2 reads SVGAGI. This CDR3 is 14 amino acids long. DNA of the CDR3: TGTGCCAGCGGCCCAGGGGGACACTCCTACGAGCAGTACTTC. The encoded protein is CASGPGGHSYEQYF.

This clone was detected only once. The chain joins TRBV5-1 to TRBJ2-2, with D possibly TRBD2 on 5 matching bases. Trimming took off 0 bases at V and 5 bases at J, with 14 bases between the two ends. This CDR3 is built from 16 residues. The V gene's germline CDR1 is SGHRS and CDR2 YFSETQ. The CDR3: CASSLDLGPGTGELFF. The CDR3 region has the DNA TGCGCCAGCAGCTTGGATCTAGGGCCGGGGACCGGGGAGCTGTTTTTT.